This T cell receptor (beta chain) was observed in a study of T cells in localized non-small cell lung cancer. General observations from the study: Uninvolved adjacent lung had the highest recorded T cell clonality, with tumor below it. Higher T cell density in the blood was associated with longer overall survival, whereas higher adjacent-lung clonality associated with shorter survival.

TCRdb keeps only in-frame clones here, not all; method: immunoSEQ multiplex PCR. Here the sample spans roughly 1,000 clones, around 32% being singletons. This clone was seen only a few times. Its target is not known. This CDR3 has 13 amino acids. V dropped 10 bases and J dropped 3 bases, with 13 bases sitting between them. In germline, CDR1 is ENHRY, CDR2 SYGVKD. This TCR was recovered from a male donor aged 60 or over with stage II squamous cell lung carcinoma. The chain uses TRBV10-3 and TRBJ1-5, with D uncertain. The starting material was normal lung tissue next to the tumor, obtained before any cancer treatment. CDR3 region: CASGGSYNQPQHF. CDR3 coding DNA: TGTGCCAGCGGAGGAAGTTACAATCAGCCCCAGCATTTT.